A selection of T cell receptor beta chains follows, all from one sample in a study of blood T cell repertoires in COVID-19. The method was immunoSEQ multiplex PCR; TCRdb's version includes in-frame clones alone and lacks a portion of them. The sample yields 30,000 to 40,000 clones, roughly 74% seen once. Material for sequencing was peripheral blood. The receptors stem from a man between 65 and 85 years old with COVID-19, enrolled during active disease. Both conserved end residues are part of each CDR3. D genes are given only for firm matches. The size of a clone is reported for some rows only, either as once, few or many, or as a class for expanded clones.

J gene: TRBJ2-1; D gene: NA; V gene: TRBV13; clone size: NA; CDR3 DNA: TGTGCCAGCAGCCTCGTAACAGGGCGACTCCACTACAATGAGCAGTTCTTC; CDR3 protein: CASSLVTGRLHYNEQFF
J gene: TRBJ2-7; D gene: TRBD1; V gene: TRBV13; clone size: NA; CDR3 DNA: TGTGCCAGCAGCTTAGGGACAGGGCGTGGTGTCGAGCAGTACTTC; CDR3 protein: CASSLGTGRGVEQYF
J gene: TRBJ1-3; D gene: TRBD1; V gene: TRBV10-1; clone size: NA; CDR3 DNA: TGCGCCAGCAGTGAGAATATCGGACAGGGGGACGGAAACACCATATATTTT; CDR3 protein: CASSENIGQGDGNTIYF
J gene: TRBJ2-1; D gene: TRBD2; V gene: TRBV4-1; clone size: NA; CDR3 DNA: TGCGCCAGCAGCCAAGTAGCGGGAGTTAGTAGTGAGCAGTTCTTC; CDR3 protein: CASSQVAGVSSEQFF
J gene: TRBJ2-4; D gene: NA; V gene: TRBV6-5; clone size: few; CDR3 DNA: TGTGCCAGCAGACAGATAGCCAAAAACATTCAGTACTTC; CDR3 protein: CASRQIAKNIQYF
J gene: TRBJ2-7; D gene: TRBD2; V gene: TRBV6-5; clone size: NA; CDR3 DNA: TGTGCCAGCAGTTCCGACCGGGACTACTCCTACGAGCAGTACTTC; CDR3 protein: CASSSDRDYSYEQYF
J gene: TRBJ2-4; D gene: NA; V gene: TRBV28; clone size: NA; CDR3 DNA: TGTGCCAGCAGACCCCTAACGGGAGCGGGCAAAAACATTCAGTACTTC; CDR3 protein: CASRPLTGAGKNIQYF
J gene: TRBJ2-7; D gene: NA; V gene: TRBV27; clone size: NA; CDR3 DNA: TGTGCCAGCAGTCCCCGATGGCAGTCCTCCTACGAGCAGTACTTC; CDR3 protein: CASSPRWQSSYEQYF
J gene: TRBJ2-1; D gene: NA; V gene: TRBV7-2; clone size: NA; CDR3 DNA: TGTGCCAGCAGCTTTGTGGGGGGAAACAATGAGCAGTTCTTC; CDR3 protein: CASSFVGGNNEQFF
J gene: TRBJ2-7; D gene: NA; V gene: TRBV6-5; clone size: few; CDR3 DNA: TGTGCCAGCGGGATAGGGAGCTACGAGCAGTACTTC; CDR3 protein: CASGIGSYEQYF
J gene: TRBJ1-2; D gene: NA; V gene: TRBV5-4; clone size: NA; CDR3 DNA: TGTGCCAGCAGCTTGGATGAGCGTGGCTACACCTTC; CDR3 protein: CASSLDERGYTF
J gene: TRBJ2-2; D gene: TRBD2; V gene: TRBV19; clone size: medium-sized; CDR3 DNA: TGTGCCAGTAGTATCCCTCTAATAGCGGGGGAGAACACCGGGGAGCTGTTTTTT; CDR3 protein: CASSIPLIAGENTGELFF
J gene: TRBJ2-1; D gene: NA; V gene: TRBV10-2; clone size: NA; CDR3 DNA: TGCGCCAGCGGGGGAGGTAGCCCAACCTCCTACAATGAGCAGTTCTTC; CDR3 protein: CASGGGSPTSYNEQFF
J gene: TRBJ2-3; D gene: NA; V gene: TRBV28; clone size: few; CDR3 DNA: TGTGCCAGCACCAAGCAGGGTACAGATACGCAGTATTTT; CDR3 protein: CASTKQGTDTQYF
J gene: TRBJ2-5; D gene: TRBD1; V gene: TRBV7-9; clone size: NA; CDR3 DNA: TGTGCCAGCAGCTTCCCGGGACAGCAAGAGACCCAGTACTTC; CDR3 protein: CASSFPGQQETQYF
J gene: TRBJ1-2; D gene: NA; V gene: TRBV2; clone size: NA; CDR3 DNA: TGTGCCAGCAGTGAAACGGGGATTGGTGGCTACACCTTC; CDR3 protein: CASSETGIGGYTF
J gene: TRBJ2-7; D gene: NA; V gene: TRBV6-1; clone size: few; CDR3 DNA: TGTGCCAGCAGTGAGGGTTCCCTAGGCGAGCAGTACTTC; CDR3 protein: CASSEGSLGEQYF
J gene: TRBJ2-3; D gene: TRBD1; V gene: TRBV5-1; clone size: NA; CDR3 DNA: TGCGCCAGCAGGGAAGGGGGCCTACTCACAGATACGCAGTATTTT; CDR3 protein: CASREGGLLTDTQYF
J gene: TRBJ2-1; D gene: TRBD1; V gene: TRBV19; clone size: NA; CDR3 DNA: TGTGCCAGTAGAAGGGACAGCTACAATGAGCAGTTCTTC; CDR3 protein: CASRRDSYNEQFF
J gene: TRBJ2-7; D gene: TRBD2; V gene: TRBV27; clone size: NA; CDR3 DNA: TGTGCCAGCAGTTTTTGGGGAAGCGGGAGCGGAGTGGAGCAGTACTTC; CDR3 protein: CASSFWGSGSGVEQYF
J gene: TRBJ2-7; D gene: TRBD1; V gene: TRBV3-1/TRBV3-2; clone size: NA; CDR3 DNA: TGTGCCAGCAGCCCTGGGACAGGGGGCTTCGCCTACGAGCAGTACTTC; CDR3 protein: CASSPGTGGFAYEQYF
J gene: TRBJ1-1; D gene: TRBD1; V gene: TRBV11-2; clone size: NA; CDR3 DNA: TGTGCCAGCAGCTTACAACAGGGGGCTAGCACTGAAGCTTTCTTT; CDR3 protein: CASSLQQGASTEAFF
J gene: TRBJ2-7; D gene: NA; V gene: TRBV6-1; clone size: NA; CDR3 DNA: TGTGCCAGCAGTGAACACCTGGACATTTACTACGAGCAGTACTTC; CDR3 protein: CASSEHLDIYYEQYF
J gene: TRBJ2-2; D gene: NA; V gene: TRBV2; clone size: NA; CDR3 DNA: TGTGCCAGTCGAGCAGGGGAGCTGTTTTTT; CDR3 protein: CASRAGELFF
J gene: TRBJ2-2; D gene: NA; V gene: TRBV24-1; clone size: NA; CDR3 DNA: TGTGCCACCAGCTCCTCCGGGGTCCAAACCGGGGAGCTGTTTTTT; CDR3 protein: CATSSSGVQTGELFF
J gene: TRBJ1-1; D gene: TRBD1; V gene: TRBV13; clone size: once; CDR3 DNA: TGTGCCAGCAGCCAACAGGGGGGCCGGAACACTGAAGCTTTCTTT; CDR3 protein: CASSQQGGRNTEAFF
J gene: TRBJ2-7; D gene: NA; V gene: TRBV18; clone size: NA; CDR3 DNA: TGTGCCAGCTCACCACGAAGGGAGGCTCGCGAGCAGTACTTC; CDR3 protein: CASSPRREAREQYF
J gene: TRBJ1-1; D gene: TRBD1; V gene: TRBV5-1; clone size: NA; CDR3 DNA: TGCGCCAGCAGCCAGGACAGGGTCGATTTCACTGAAGCTTTCTTT; CDR3 protein: CASSQDRVDFTEAFF
J gene: TRBJ2-1; D gene: TRBD1; V gene: TRBV7-3; clone size: NA; CDR3 DNA: TGTGCCAGCAGCTTGACAGGGGGCAATGAGCAGTTCTTC; CDR3 protein: CASSLTGGNEQFF